This paragraph covers one T cell receptor (beta chain) sequence. The entry originates in a study of blood T cell repertoires in COVID-19. Study in general: The United States, Italy and Spain provided the acute and convalescent COVID-19 samples. Nucleic acid was either cDNA or gDNA, and it came from T cells, B-cell-depleted T cells, or PBMCs.

As processed by the authors: Amplification of reference gene primers provided the estimated nucleated cell counts. Sequencing was performed with immunoSEQ multiplex PCR; in TCRdb, only in-frame clones are kept and a portion is missing. The DNA was the basis for D and trimming; V, J and clone size are from that table. This table holds about 80,000 clones, 70% to 85% found once. Germline V gene lookup returns CDR1 SGHNT and CDR2 YYREEE (reference sequence). This CDR3 is built from 17 residues. With V trimmed by 4 bases and J by 1 base, 9 bases remained unmatched. This sequence was found in a human donor in a cohort sampled during active COVID-19. V usage is TRBV5-4 and J usage is TRBJ2-5, with TRBD2 identical over 11 bases. Sample: peripheral blood. CDR3 loop: CASSRPGTSGSQETQYF. Here the CDR3 DNA reads TGTGCCAGCAGCAGGCCCGGGACTAGCGGCTCCCAAGAGACCCAGTACTTC.